This record concerns one TCR beta chain sequence. Its cognate antigen is unknown. The data originate from a study of a mutant IDH1 vaccine in newly diagnosed glioma. Noted time point: week 47, end of study. Doses of 300 ug of mutant IDH1 20-mer peptide were given with topical imiquimod. Tumors from donors were new WHO grade 3 or 4 IDH1-mutant astrocytomas with ATRX loss. The protocol was immunoSEQ multiplex PCR, while the TCRdb copy is restricted to in-frame clones and leaves out a portion. Here the sample spans about 94,000 clones, around nine tenths being singletons. Germline CDR1 reads MGHRA; CDR2 reads YSYEKL. The CDR3 runs 14 residues. The V segment lost 5 bases and the J segment 7 bases; nucleotides outside the gene matches: 8.

The sample in question was PBMCs, obtained from a glioma patient whose treatment included an IDH1 peptide vaccine. This receptor was taken from a woman aged 50 to 60 with glioma. This chain uses TRBV4-1 with TRBJ1-1; 9 nucleotides match TRBD1. The CDR3 loop is CASSSGTGQYEAFF. The CDR3 nucleotides read TGCGCCAGCAGCTCCGGGACAGGGCAGTATGAAGCTTTCTTT.